These T cell receptor beta chains were read from a single sample in a study of cytomegalovirus exposure and HLA in healthy donors. Sequenced by immunoSEQ multiplex PCR; TCRdb stores in-frame clones only, minus some. The sample holds tens of thousands of clones; 72% are singletons and the top ten take about 12%. The sample was PBMCs. Receptors originate from a middle-aged woman in good health and CMV-seropositive. Each CDR3 is given with its conserved first and last residue. A D gene is named only where the DNA matches it firmly. A row's size may be missing; if present it is once, few, many or a size class.

J: TRBJ2-7
size: -
D: -
V: TRBV25-1
DNA: TGTGCCAGCCGCAGGCGATTTTACGAGCAGTACTTC
CDR3: CASRRRFYEQYF

J: TRBJ2-1
size: few
D: TRBD2
V: TRBV10-3
DNA: TGTGCCATCAGTACCCCGGGGGGGAGCTCCTACAATGAGCAGTTCTTC
CDR3: CAISTPGGSSYNEQFF

J: TRBJ1-4
size: -
D: TRBD1
V: TRBV6-5
DNA: TGTGCCAGCACCCGACAGGGAGAAAAACTGTTTTTT
CDR3: CASTRQGEKLFF

J: TRBJ1-2
size: -
D: TRBD1
V: TRBV27
DNA: TGTGCCAGCAGTCTGGTTGCCGGGACAGGGGCGCTATACGGCTACACCTTC
CDR3: CASSLVAGTGALYGYTF

J: TRBJ1-4
size: few
D: TRBD1
V: TRBV14
DNA: TGTGCCAGCAGCCAGTTGGGCAGGGGGGAAAAACTGTTTTTT
CDR3: CASSQLGRGEKLFF

J: TRBJ2-1
size: -
D: -
V: TRBV30
DNA: TGTGCCTGGAGTGTATTAGTGAGCTCCTACAATGAGCAGTTCTTC
CDR3: CAWSVLVSSYNEQFF

J: TRBJ1-6
size: -
D: -
V: TRBV5-5
DNA: TGTGCCAGCAGCTTTCGACAGGATTATAATTCACCCCTCCACTTT
CDR3: CASSFRQDYNSPLHF

J: TRBJ2-2
size: few
D: TRBD2
V: TRBV4-2
DNA: TGTGCCAGCGGACGCGGGGGGGACACCGGGGAGCTGTTTTTT
CDR3: CASGRGGDTGELFF

J: TRBJ1-4
size: -
D: -
V: TRBV5-6
DNA: TGTGCCAGCAGCGTGGGACCCATATTCGGGGAAAAACTGTTTTTT
CDR3: CASSVGPIFGEKLFF

J: TRBJ2-3
size: -
D: TRBD1
V: TRBV12-5
DNA: TGTGCTAGTGGTTTGCCCTCCGGGACAGGGGGTCTCACAGATACGCAGTATTTT
CDR3: CASGLPSGTGGLTDTQYF

J: TRBJ1-4
size: -
D: -
V: TRBV5-1
DNA: TGCGCCAGCAGCTTGGACGCAGCAACTAATGAAAAACTGTTTTTT
CDR3: CASSLDAATNEKLFF

J: TRBJ1-6
size: -
D: -
V: TRBV5-1
DNA: TGCGCCAGCAGCTTGAGAGGCAGGGGTAATTCACCCCTCCACTTT
CDR3: CASSLRGRGNSPLHF

J: TRBJ2-1
size: -
D: TRBD2
V: TRBV6-6
DNA: TGTGCCAGCAGCGGACTAGCATGGAATGAGCAGTTCTTC
CDR3: CASSGLAWNEQFF

J: TRBJ1-1
size: -
D: -
V: TRBV6-7
DNA: TGTGCCAGCAGTTACTCGATAGTCGCGATCGTTGAAGCTTTCTTT
CDR3: CASSYSIVAIVEAFF

J: TRBJ2-5
size: -
D: TRBD1
V: TRBV9
DNA: TGTGCCAGCAGTAGGGACAGGCGGCCAGAGACCCAGTACTTC
CDR3: CASSRDRRPETQYF